This T cell receptor (beta chain) was retrieved from a study of shared clonotypes between healthy human individuals. Using immunoSEQ multiplex PCR, the repertoire was profiled, and TCRdb retains in-frame clones only, with some absent. The profile shows more than 500,000 clones, around 96% of them singletons. This CDR3 region has 17 residues. CD45RO negativity and positive selection for CCR7 defined naive CD8 cells, a population that excluded terminally differentiated effector memory CD45RA+ cells. Sequenced: naive CD8+ T cells sorted from blood. The sequence came from a woman in her thirties in good health. The genes are TRBV21-1 and TRBJ1-4; no check of the table's D call, TRBD1, against the DNA was made. TRBV21-1 is tagged as a pseudogene. In nucleotides, the CDR3 is TGTGCCAGCAGCAAAGCGCTGGGGAACAGGGGCGGTGAAAAACTGTTTTTT. Its protein is CASSKALGNRGGEKLFF.